The 10 T cell receptor beta chains given below trace back to one sample, sequenced in a study of T cell responses to AZD1222 COVID-19 vaccine. The table came from immunoSEQ multiplex PCR; TCRdb's copy has only in-frame clones and leaves some out. The table includes 53,000 or so clones, approximately 83% detected once. This sample comprised peripheral blood, obtained 28 days after the second AZD1222 dose. These receptors all come from an adult who received the AZD1222 COVID-19 vaccine.

The rearrangement links TRBV6-5 to TRBJ2-7, with TRBD1 identical over 10 bases. Germline CDR1 and CDR2: MNHEY and SVGAGI. The CDR3 spans 14 residues. Trimming removed 2 bases from V and 2 bases from J; junction bases left unmatched: 0. The CDR3 is CASSYGTGAYEQYF. In nucleotides, the CDR3 is TGTGCCAGCAGTTACGGGACAGGGGCCTACGAGCAGTACTTC.

This clone was picked up one time. This chain links TRBV28 with TRBJ2-7; D uncertain. Germline-derived CDR1 and CDR2 are MDHEN and SYDVKM. The CDR3 has 13 amino acids. Trimming stripped 6 bases from V and 2 bases from J, with 11 bases between. CDR3: CASRPPTAYEQYF. CDR3 DNA: TGTGCCAGCAGACCCCCCACGGCCTACGAGCAGTACTTC.

V gene TRBV27 combines with J gene TRBJ2-4; possibly TRBD1 for D (6 bases). The germline V gene has CDR1 MNHEY and CDR2 SMNVEV (reference sequence). This CDR3 is built from 16 residues. V lost 5 bases to trimming and J lost 10 bases, with 24 bases between them. The CDR3 DNA sequence: TGTGCCAGCAGTCAACAGGGTTCGACCAAGAGTGGTATTCAGTACTTC. Translated, it gives CASSQQGSTKSGIQYF.

This chain connects TRBV3-1 (or the pseudogene TRBV3-2) to TRBJ1-4; the D gene is possibly TRBD1 (5 bases). This CDR3 is built from 15 residues. The V end lost 4 bases, the J end lost 3 bases, and 12 bases lay between the germline ends. Germline CDR1 is LGHDT and CDR2 is YNNKEL (reference sequence). The CDR3 sequence is CASSPSGTANEKLFF. The CDR3 DNA reads TGTGCCAGCAGCCCTTCCGGGACGGCTAATGAAAAACTGTTTTTT.

J is TRBJ2-3 and V is TRBV18; 9 bases match TRBD1. The V gene end was trimmed by 2 bases and the J gene end by 2 bases; junction bases not matched to a gene: 5. The CDR3 spans 16 residues. CDR1 and CDR2 from the germline V gene are KGHSH and LQKENI. CDR3 bases: TGTGCCAGCTCACCAAATGAACAGGGGGCCACAGATACGCAGTATTTT. Residues: CASSPNEQGATDTQYF.

This sequence joins TRBV24-1 and TRBJ2-2; no definite D call. The V end was cut by 9 bases, the J end by 4 bases, with 11 bases between. The CDR3 runs to 13 residues. Germline V CDR1 and CDR2: KGHDR, SFDVKD. As DNA, the CDR3 is TGTGCCACCCGGGCCCTGGGCACCGGGGAGCTGTTTTTT. As protein: CATRALGTGELFF.

J is TRBJ1-3 and V is TRBV28; D not resolved. CDR1 and CDR2 (germline): MDHEN, SYDVKM. V shed 7 bases and J shed 4 bases, with 17 bases lying between them. The CDR3 has 15 residues. CDR3 nucleotide sequence: TGTGCCAGCAATCCCCCTGGGGTGAACGGAAACACCATATATTTT. It is translated as CASNPPGVNGNTIYF.

The chain combines TRBV28 with TRBJ2-7; 7 nucleotides match TRBD2. Germline CDR1 reads MDHEN; CDR2 reads SYDVKM. The CDR3 runs 16 residues. The J segment lost 3 bases and the V segment lost 4 bases, leaving 12 bases of the junction unmatched. The CDR3 sequence is CASSSGGAGVNYEQYF. CDR3 in DNA: TGTGCCAGCAGTTCAGGTGGTGCGGGAGTTAACTACGAGCAGTACTTC.

The chain carries TRBV2 and TRBJ2-7; tentatively, D is TRBD2 (7 bases). The CDR3 sequence is 15 residues long. Germline V gene sequence: CDR1 SNHLY, CDR2 FYNNEI. Trimming pared 6 bases from V and 3 bases from J, leaving 18 bases between. The DNA of the CDR3 is TGTGCCAGCAGACACGCCCGGGGGGCAGGCTACGAGCAGTACTTC. Protein: CASRHARGAGYEQYF.

This sequence joins TRBV24-1 and TRBJ2-7, with D perhaps matching TRBD1 (5 bases). V gave up 4 bases and J gave up 6 bases, with 15 bases separating them. The CDR3 covers 14 residues. Germline V gene data show CDR1 as KGHDR and CDR2 as SFDVKD. The CDR3 DNA sequence: TGTGCCACCAGTGACCCGGACACGACTGGCGAGCAGTACTTC. Translating it yields CATSDPDTTGEQYF.